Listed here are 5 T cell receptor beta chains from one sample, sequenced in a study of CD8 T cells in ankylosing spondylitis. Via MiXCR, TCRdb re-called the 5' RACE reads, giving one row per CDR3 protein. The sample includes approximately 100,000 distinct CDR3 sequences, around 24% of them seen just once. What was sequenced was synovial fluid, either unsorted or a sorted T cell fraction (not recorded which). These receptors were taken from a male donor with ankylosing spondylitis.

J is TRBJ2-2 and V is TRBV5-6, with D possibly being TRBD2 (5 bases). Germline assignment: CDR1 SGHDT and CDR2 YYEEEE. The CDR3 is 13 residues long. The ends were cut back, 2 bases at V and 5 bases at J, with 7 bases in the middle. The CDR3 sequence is CASSFPGTGELFF. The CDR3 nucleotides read TGTGCCAGCAGCTTCCCGGGAACCGGGGAGCTGTTTTTT.

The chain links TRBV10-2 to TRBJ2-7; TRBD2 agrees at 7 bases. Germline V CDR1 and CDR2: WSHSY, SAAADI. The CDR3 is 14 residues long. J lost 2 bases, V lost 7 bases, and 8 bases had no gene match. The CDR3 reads CASKRDGNTYEQYF. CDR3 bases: TGCGCCAGCAAGCGGGACGGGAATACCTACGAGCAGTACTTC.

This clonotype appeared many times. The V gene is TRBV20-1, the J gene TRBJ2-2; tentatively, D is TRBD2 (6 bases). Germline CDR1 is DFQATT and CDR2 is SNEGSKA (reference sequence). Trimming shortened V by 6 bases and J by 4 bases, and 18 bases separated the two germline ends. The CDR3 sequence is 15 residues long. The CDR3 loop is CSAPAGGVSTGELFF. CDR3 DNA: TGCAGTGCCCCGGCCGGGGGAGTTTCCACCGGGGAGCTGTTTTTT.

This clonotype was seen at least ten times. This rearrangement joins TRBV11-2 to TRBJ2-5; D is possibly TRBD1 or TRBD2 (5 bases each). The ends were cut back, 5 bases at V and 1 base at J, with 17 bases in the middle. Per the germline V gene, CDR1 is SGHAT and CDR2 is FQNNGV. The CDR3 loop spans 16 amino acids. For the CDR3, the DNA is TGTGCCAGCAGCCCACCCATACTAGGGGCCCAAGAGACCCAGTACTTC. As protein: CASSPPILGAQETQYF.

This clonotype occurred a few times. The CDR3 spells CASKGDRYEQYF. The CDR3 DNA is TGTGCCAGCAAGGGGGATCGATACGAGCAGTACTTC. The chain carries TRBV28 and TRBJ2-7; weak D call: TRBD1 (6 bases). Germline values: CDR1 MDHEN, CDR2 SYDVKM. Trimming cost V 7 bases and J 4 bases, with 11 bases left between them. The CDR3 sequence is 12 residues long. The whole variable domain, remainder taken from reference TRBV28 and TRBJ2-7, is DVKVTQSSRYLVKRTGEKVFLECVQDMDHENMFWYRQDPGLGLRLIYFSYDVKMKEKGDIPEGYSVSREKKERFSLILESASTNQTSMYLCASKGDRYEQYFGPGTRLTVT.